These 27 T cell receptor beta chains came from one sample sequenced in a study of blood T cell repertoires in COVID-19. Measured with immunoSEQ multiplex PCR; TCRdb has only the in-frame clones, and not every one. The sample lists hundreds of thousands of clones; just over 85% were seen once. The source material was peripheral blood. All receptors come from a young woman with active or convalescent COVID-19.

The V call is TRBV2, the J call TRBJ1-4, with TRBD1 matching over 8 bases. Losses at the gene ends were 3 bases for V and 8 bases for J; bases not matched to a gene: 2. CDR1 and CDR2 (germline): SNHLY, FYNNEI. The CDR3 consists of 13 residues. The DNA of the CDR3 is TGTGCCAGCAGTGACCAGGGGGCCGAAAAACTGTTTTTT. It translates to CASSDQGAEKLFF.

This clone occurred once. V and J are TRBV2 and TRBJ1-1; no firm D call. The V end was cut by 6 bases, the J end by 7 bases, with 12 bases between. CDR3 length: 12 residues. Germline values: CDR1 SNHLY, CDR2 FYNNEI. For the CDR3, the DNA is TGTGCCAGCAGGGAAAGAGCCATTGAAGCTTTCTTT. Protein: CASRERAIEAFF.

The V and J genes are TRBV3-1 (or the pseudogene TRBV3-2) and TRBJ1-2, with D unresolved. The V and J ends lost 3 bases and 2 bases respectively, with 16 bases between them. Germline V gene sequence: CDR1 LGHDT, CDR2 YNNKEL (reference sequence). CDR3 length equals 16 residues. CDR3 coding DNA: TGTGCCAGCAGCCAGGCCGAGGTGACGAGAAACTATGGCTACACCTTC. This sequence encodes CASSQAEVTRNYGYTF.

The J gene is TRBJ2-7, the V gene TRBV7-9; TRBD1 agrees at 8 bases. This CDR3 contains 15 residues. V shed 1 base and J 4 bases; nucleotides not matched to a gene: 6. Germline CDR1 is SEHNR and CDR2 is FQNEAQ (reference sequence). The DNA of the CDR3 is TGTGCCAGCAGCTTAGAACGGACAGGGCAGTACGAGCAGTACTTC. Amino acids: CASSLERTGQYEQYF.

This rearrangement joins TRBV30 to TRBJ2-5; D might be TRBD2 (6 bases). This CDR3 spans 16 amino acids. V lost 0 bases, J lost 2 bases, and 16 bases lay in between. Germline V lookup: CDR1 GTSNPN, CDR2 SVGIG (reference sequence). The CDR3 is CAWSVIVSGKQETQYF. CDR3 bases: TGTGCCTGGAGTGTAATTGTTAGCGGAAAACAAGAGACCCAGTACTTC.

The chain has TRBV28 and TRBJ2-2; the match to TRBD1 covers 8 bases. With V trimmed by 10 bases and J by 6 bases, 13 bases remained unmatched. Germline CDR1 is MDHEN and CDR2 is SYDVKM. The CDR3 consists of 15 residues. The CDR3 protein is CATTRTGTDSGELFF. DNA for the CDR3: TGTGCCACCACTCGGACAGGGACCGATTCCGGGGAGCTGTTTTTT.

V gene TRBV5-1 combines with J gene TRBJ1-2, with 9 bases lining up with TRBD1. CDR3 length: 17 amino acids. J was trimmed by 5 bases and V by 4 bases; bases with no gene match: 15. CDR1 is SGHRS, CDR2 YFSETQ, per germline. The DNA for the CDR3 is TGCGCCAGCAGCCCCTCTTATACAGGGGGCGAAATATATGGCTACACCTTC. Encoded protein: CASSPSYTGGEIYGYTF. The complete variable domain, with remaining parts taken from reference TRBV5-1 and TRBJ1-2, reads KAGVTQTPRYLIKTRGQQVTLSCSPISGHRSVSWYQQTPGQGLQFLFEYFSETQRNKGNFPGRFSGRQFSNSRSEMNVSTLELGDSALYLCASSPSYTGGEIYGYTFGSGTRLTVV.

V is TRBV27 and J is TRBJ1-1; D unclear. V shed 6 bases and J shed 2 bases, with 16 bases lying between them. The CDR3 sequence is 15 residues long. Germline CDR1 MNHEY, CDR2 SMNVEV (reference sequence). The CDR3 DNA sequence: TGTGCCAGCAGCCGAACCCCGGTAGTAAACACTGAAGCTTTCTTT. It codes for CASSRTPVVNTEAFF.

The genes are TRBV6-5 and TRBJ2-7, with 9 bases identical to TRBD2. This CDR3 contains 15 residues. Germline V gene sequence: CDR1 MNHEY, CDR2 SVGAGI. Unmatched junction bases numbered 4, after V lost 2 bases and J lost 2 bases. The CDR3 nucleotides read TGTGCCAGCAGTTACAGCGGGAGGCCGCCCTACGAGCAGTACTTC. Translation gives CASSYSGRPPYEQYF.

This chain connects TRBV18 to TRBJ1-1; 8 positions match TRBD1. CDR1 is KGHSH and CDR2 is LQKENI in the germline V gene. The CDR3 totals 15 residues. J was trimmed by 3 bases and V by 2 bases; bases with no gene match: 5. The CDR3 coding sequence is TGTGCCAGCTCACCAAAGACAGGGGTGTACACTGAAGCTTTCTTT. Residues: CASSPKTGVYTEAFF.

The V gene is TRBV19, the J gene TRBJ2-2; 8 bases are shared with TRBD1. Trimming at V came to 10 bases and at J to 4 bases, leaving 8 bases not matched to a gene. There are 14 residues in the CDR3. CDR1 is LNHDA and CDR2 is SQIVND in the germline V gene (reference sequence). The CDR3 coding sequence is TGTGCCACCGCGACAGGGGCGGGCACCGGGGAGCTGTTTTTT. Its protein is CATATGAGTGELFF.

CDR3 sequence reads: CASSSLLAGGRETQYF. In DNA, the CDR3 is TGTGCCAGCAGCTCCTTACTAGCGGGAGGTAGGGAGACCCAGTACTTC. The V gene is TRBV5-4, the J gene TRBJ2-5, with TRBD2 matching 12 bases. The CDR3 totals 16 residues. V shed 3 bases, J shed 5 bases, and the junction held 8 bases outside the gene matches. Germline-derived CDR1 and CDR2 are SGHNT and YYREEE (reference sequence).

V is TRBV19 and J is TRBJ1-1; 7 positions agree with TRBD1. The germline V gene encodes CDR1 LNHDA and CDR2 SQIVND (reference sequence). The CDR3 runs to 13 residues. V lost 10 bases, J lost 3 bases, and 8 bases stayed unmatched. The CDR3 nucleotides read TGTGCCACTTCCGCAGACAGGGACACTGAAGCTTTCTTT. It translates to CATSADRDTEAFF.

This clone was seen a handful of times. J is TRBJ1-4 and V is TRBV5-4, with 12 bases fitting TRBD1. V dropped 10 bases and J dropped 12; count of bases not matched to a gene: 10. CDR1 and CDR2 (germline): SGHNT, YYREEE (reference sequence). This CDR3 is built from 13 residues. Here the CDR3 reads CAGQPGQGAELFF. The CDR3 nucleotides read TGTGCCGGCCAACCGGGACAGGGGGCCGAACTGTTTTTT.

This chain uses TRBV29-1 with TRBJ2-3, with 11 positions matching TRBD2. Germline values: CDR1 SQVTM, CDR2 ANQGSEA. The CDR3 consists of 13 residues. Trimming at V came to 7 bases and at J to 6 bases, leaving 6 bases not matched to a gene. In DNA, the CDR3 is TGCAGCGGAATGACTAGCGGGGTTGATACGCAGTATTTT. It specifies CSGMTSGVDTQYF.

The V call is TRBV5-8, the J call TRBJ2-7; 7 nucleotides line up with TRBD1. Germline CDR1 is SGHTS and CDR2 is YDEGEE. J lost 0 bases, V lost 2 bases, and 2 bases had no gene match. This CDR3 comprises 14 residues. CDR3 sequence: CASSFYRGSYEQYF. The DNA of the CDR3 is TGTGCCAGCAGCTTCTACAGGGGCTCCTACGAGCAGTACTTC. Using reference TRBV5-8 and TRBJ2-7 for the parts outside the CDR3, the full variable domain is EAGVTQSPTHLIKTRGQQATLRCSPISGHTSVYWYQQALGLGLQFLLWYDEGEERNRGNFPPRFSGRQFPNYSSELNVNALELEDSALYLCASSFYRGSYEQYFGPGTRLTVT.

This clone has a count of ten or more. As DNA, the CDR3 is TGTGCCAGCAGTGAAAGTCAAGAGAGGGGACAAAGGAACCCCTACGAGCAGTACTTC. Amino acids: CASSESQERGQRNPYEQYF. The chain recombines TRBV6-1 with TRBJ2-7; TRBD1 might be the D (6 bases). Trimming shortened V by 2 bases and J by 2 bases, and 25 bases separated the two germline ends. The CDR3 is 19 amino acids. Germline V lookup: CDR1 MNHNS, CDR2 SASEGT.

CDR3 residues: CAISDGLGNSYEQYF. The CDR3 DNA reads TGTGCCATCAGTGACGGACTAGGCAACTCCTACGAGCAGTACTTC. This sequence joins TRBV10-3 and TRBJ2-7; the match to TRBD2 covers 7 bases. Germline CDR1 ENHRY, CDR2 SYGVKD. With V trimmed by 3 bases and J by 0 bases, 5 bases remained unmatched. CDR3 length equals 15 residues.

The chain recombines TRBV5-1 with TRBJ2-5; 7 positions agree with TRBD1. Unmatched junction bases numbered 10, after V lost 0 bases and J lost 5 bases. Germline CDR1 and CDR2: SGHRS and YFSETQ. CDR3 length: 16 amino acids. The CDR3 nucleotides read TGCGCCAGCAGCTTGGAGGGGGCGGCTAGCATGGAGACCCAGTACTTC. The encoded protein is CASSLEGAASMETQYF.

This chain connects TRBV11-3 to TRBJ2-1; D unclear. Germline CDR1 reads SGHNT; CDR2 reads YENEEA. This CDR3 is built from 17 residues. Trimming cost V 1 base and J 0 bases, with 13 bases left between them. CDR3 DNA sequence: TGTGCCAGCAGCTTAGCTGGAGTCCTAAGCTCCTACAATGAGCAGTTCTTC. Translated, it gives CASSLAGVLSSYNEQFF.

Comment on this clone: This sample also contains other DNA sequences that code for the same CDR3. The chain has TRBV5-1 and TRBJ1-5; maybe TRBD1 (6 bases). The CDR3 length is 14 residues. Germline lookup yields CDR1 SGHRS and CDR2 YFSETQ. The V gene lost 1 base and the J gene lost 3 bases, with 8 bases spanning the gap. The CDR3, as DNA: TGCGCCAGCAGCTTGTCAGGGGACAATCAGCCCCAGCATTTT. It translates to CASSLSGDNQPQHF.

In its sample, this clone was seen once. The J gene is TRBJ1-4, the V gene TRBV6-5; D uncertain. The CDR3 is 12 amino acids. Trimming cost V 6 bases and J 1 base, with 3 bases left between them. The germline V gene has CDR1 MNHEY and CDR2 SVGAGI. CDR3 sequence: CASRRTNEKLFF. For the CDR3, the DNA is TGTGCCAGCAGGCGAACTAATGAAAAACTGTTTTTT.

The chain has TRBV2 and TRBJ2-7; D is unresolved. Deletions cut 5 bases from V and 0 bases from J, with 11 bases between. This CDR3 has 14 residues. Germline lookup yields CDR1 SNHLY and CDR2 FYNNEI. The DNA of the CDR3 is TGTGCCAGCAGTCCGACACTTGACTCCTACGAGCAGTACTTC. Translation: CASSPTLDSYEQYF.

The chain carries TRBV7-6 and TRBJ2-7, with D tentatively TRBD2 (7 bases). Trimming left V 2 bases short and J 3 bases short, with 14 bases between. This CDR3 has 15 residues. Looked up from germline, CDR1 is SGHVS and CDR2 is FNYEAQ. The CDR3, as DNA: TGTGCCAGCAGCTTATCTCCAGGGGAGGGCTACGAGCAGTACTTC. Translating gives CASSLSPGEGYEQYF.

The chain links TRBV27 to TRBJ1-2; 7 nucleotides match TRBD1. The trim removed 4 bases at V and 5 bases at J, leaving 10 bases unmatched. The CDR3 covers 15 residues. In germline, CDR1 is MNHEY, CDR2 SMNVEV (reference sequence). The CDR3 nucleotides are TGTGCCAGCAGTTCCCCGGAGGGGGCGCAATATGGCTACACCTTC. Translating it yields CASSSPEGAQYGYTF.

The chain employs TRBV6-5 and TRBJ2-7; maybe TRBD1 (6 bases). Trimming stripped 5 bases from V and 3 bases from J, with 14 bases between. From germline, CDR1 is MNHEY and CDR2 SVGAGI. The CDR3 totals 14 residues. As DNA, the CDR3 is TGTGCCAGCAGTAGGAACAGGGCGGGCTACGAGCAGTACTTC. Amino acids: CASSRNRAGYEQYF.

The J gene is TRBJ2-1, the V gene TRBV4-1, with D unresolved. V was trimmed by 4 bases and J by 0 bases, leaving 13 bases between them. This CDR3 region has 16 residues. The germline gives CDR1 MGHRA, CDR2 YSYEKL. In nucleotides, the CDR3 is TGCGCCAGCAGCCCCTCTCCAACGAGCTCCTACAATGAGCAGTTCTTC. Translating gives CASSPSPTSSYNEQFF.